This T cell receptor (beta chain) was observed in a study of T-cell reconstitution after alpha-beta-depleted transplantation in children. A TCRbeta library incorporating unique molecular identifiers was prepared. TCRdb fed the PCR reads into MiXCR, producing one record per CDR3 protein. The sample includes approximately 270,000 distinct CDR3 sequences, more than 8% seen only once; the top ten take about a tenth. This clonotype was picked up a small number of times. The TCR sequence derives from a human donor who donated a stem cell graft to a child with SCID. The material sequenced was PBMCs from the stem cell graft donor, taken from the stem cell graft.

The chain's CDR3 is CASSSTSPTYEQYF. The CDR3 region has the DNA TGTGCCAGCAGCTCGACCTCACCAACCTACGAGCAGTACTTC. The V and J genes are TRBV7-8 and TRBJ2-7; D not resolved. This CDR3 contains 14 residues. Germline CDR1 is SGHVS and CDR2 is FQNEAQ. V was pared by 4 bases and J by 2 bases, with 12 bases between. Looking up the rest from reference TRBV7-8 and TRBJ2-7 gives the full variable domain: GAGVSQSPRYKVAKRGQDVALRCDPISGHVSLFWYQQALGQGPEFLTYFQNEAQLDKSGLPSDRFFAERPEGSVSTLKIQRTQQEDSAVYLCASSSTSPTYEQYFGPGTRLTVT.